A selection of T cell receptor beta chains follows, all from one sample in a study of T cell responses to AZD1222 COVID-19 vaccine. Clones were read by immunoSEQ multiplex PCR, and TCRdb kept only the in-frame ones, dropping some. The table shows 85,000 to 130,000 clones, with 90% occurring only once. This specimen was peripheral blood, taken on day 0 of AZD1222 vaccination. These receptors were collected from an adult in good health. Each CDR3 is given with its conserved first and last residue. D genes are given only for firm matches.

CDR3 protein: CASKGSGTDTQYF
CDR3 DNA: TGTGCCAGCAAGGGATCAGGCACAGATACGCAGTATTTT
CDR3 length: 13
V gene: TRBV2
J gene: TRBJ2-3
D gene: .

CDR3 protein: CASKTADANTGELFF
CDR3 DNA: TGTGCCAGTAAAACAGCTGACGCGAACACCGGGGAGCTGTTTTTT
CDR3 length: 15
V gene: TRBV19
J gene: TRBJ2-2
D gene: .

CDR3 protein: CASSIGETNTEAFF
CDR3 DNA: TGTGCCAGTAGTATTGGGGAAACCAACACTGAAGCTTTCTTT
CDR3 length: 14
V gene: TRBV19
J gene: TRBJ1-1
D gene: .

CDR3 protein: CASSLTGYNEQFF
CDR3 DNA: TGTGCCAGCAGCCTGACAGGCTACAATGAGCAGTTCTTC
CDR3 length: 13
V gene: TRBV11-3
J gene: TRBJ2-1
D gene: .

CDR3 protein: CASSQERLTGELYNSPLHF
CDR3 DNA: TGCGCCAGCAGCCAAGAGCGACTGACAGGAGAGCTGTATAATTCACCCCTCCACTTT
CDR3 length: 19
V gene: TRBV4-1
J gene: TRBJ1-6
D gene: .

CDR3 protein: CASSVEGATQREPLHF
CDR3 DNA: TGTGCCAGCAGCGTAGAAGGGGCCACCCAGCGGGAACCCCTCCACTTT
CDR3 length: 16
V gene: TRBV9
J gene: TRBJ1-6
D gene: .

CDR3 protein: CASSFSGGRAGELFF
CDR3 DNA: TGTGCCAGCAGCTTCTCAGGGGGGAGGGCCGGGGAGCTGTTTTTT
CDR3 length: 15
V gene: TRBV11-1
J gene: TRBJ2-2
D gene: .

CDR3 protein: CASSLLTRDSRSSYEQYF
CDR3 DNA: TGTGCCAGCAGTTTATTAACCCGGGACTCTAGGAGCTCCTACGAGCAGTACTTC
CDR3 length: 18
V gene: TRBV27
J gene: TRBJ2-7
D gene: .

CDR3 protein: CASSWEREGETQYF
CDR3 DNA: TGTGCCAGCAGTTGGGAGCGGGAGGGAGAGACCCAGTACTTC
CDR3 length: 14
V gene: TRBV6-5
J gene: TRBJ2-5
D gene: TRBD2

CDR3 protein: CASSRKGADNEKLFF
CDR3 DNA: TGTGCCAGCAGCCGGAAGGGGGCCGATAATGAAAAACTGTTTTTT
CDR3 length: 15
V gene: TRBV7-3
J gene: TRBJ1-4
D gene: TRBD1

CDR3 protein: CASRGNEQFF
CDR3 DNA: TGTGCCAGCCGAGGCAATGAGCAGTTCTTC
CDR3 length: 10
V gene: TRBV27
J gene: TRBJ2-1
D gene: .

CDR3 protein: CASVPGDRGAEKLFF
CDR3 DNA: TGTGCCAGCGTCCCTGGGGACAGGGGGGCGGAAAAACTGTTTTTT
CDR3 length: 15
V gene: TRBV19
J gene: TRBJ1-4
D gene: TRBD1

CDR3 protein: CASSPQDREVQYF
CDR3 DNA: TGTGCCAGCTCCCCCCAGGACAGGGAGGTCCAGTACTTC
CDR3 length: 13
V gene: TRBV18
J gene: TRBJ2-5
D gene: TRBD1